The sequence of this TCR beta chain was determined in a study of CD8 T cells in Susac syndrome. Points from the study as a whole: Peak Susac CD8+ clonal expansion was seen in TEMRA cells and active patients.

On this clonotype: The antigen remains unidentified.

The RNA input was roughly 0.45 to 1 ug, and it was reverse transcribed with random hexamers. From the immunoSEQ multiplex PCR reads, TCRdb called clonotypes with MiXCR, one entry per CDR3 protein. The data contain more than 95,000 distinct CDR3 sequences, more than 90% of them singletons. Germline loops: CDR1 GTSNPN, CDR2 SVGIG (reference sequence). Between the trimmed V and J ends, which lost 2 bases and 4 bases, there was a span of 9 bases. This CDR3 is built from 12 residues. The V call is TRBV30, the J call TRBJ2-7; no reliable D call. Sequenced material: CD8+ T cells from PBMCs. This clonotype originated in a human donor with Susac syndrome. This chain's CDR3 is CAWSLRTYEQYF. The CDR3, as DNA: TGTGCCTGGAGTCTCCGTACGTACGAGCAGTACTTC.